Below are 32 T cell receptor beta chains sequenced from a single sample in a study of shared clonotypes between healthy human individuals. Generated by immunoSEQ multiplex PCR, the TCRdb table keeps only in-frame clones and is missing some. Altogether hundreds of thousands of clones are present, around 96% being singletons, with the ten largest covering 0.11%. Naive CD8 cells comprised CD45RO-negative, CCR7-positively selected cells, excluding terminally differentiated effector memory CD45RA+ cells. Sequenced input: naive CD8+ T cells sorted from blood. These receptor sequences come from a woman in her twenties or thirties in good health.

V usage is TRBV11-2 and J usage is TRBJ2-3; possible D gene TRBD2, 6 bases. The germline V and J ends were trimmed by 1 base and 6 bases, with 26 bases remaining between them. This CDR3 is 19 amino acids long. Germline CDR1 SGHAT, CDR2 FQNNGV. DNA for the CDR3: TGTGCCAGCAGCTTAGTCCCTCCCCTTGTGGTAGCGGAGGGGGATACGCAGTATTTT. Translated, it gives CASSLVPPLVVAEGDTQYF.

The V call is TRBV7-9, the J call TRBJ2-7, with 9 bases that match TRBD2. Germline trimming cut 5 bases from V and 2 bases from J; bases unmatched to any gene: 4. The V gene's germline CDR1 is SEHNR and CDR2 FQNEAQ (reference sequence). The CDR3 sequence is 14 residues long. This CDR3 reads CASSGLATPYEQYF. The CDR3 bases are TGTGCCAGCAGCGGACTAGCGACTCCCTACGAGCAGTACTTC.

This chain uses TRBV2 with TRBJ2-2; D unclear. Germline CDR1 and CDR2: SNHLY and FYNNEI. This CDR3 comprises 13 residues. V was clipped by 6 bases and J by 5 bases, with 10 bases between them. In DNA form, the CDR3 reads TGTGCCAGCAGAGCTCTAGGGACCGGGGAGCTGTTTTTT. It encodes CASRALGTGELFF.

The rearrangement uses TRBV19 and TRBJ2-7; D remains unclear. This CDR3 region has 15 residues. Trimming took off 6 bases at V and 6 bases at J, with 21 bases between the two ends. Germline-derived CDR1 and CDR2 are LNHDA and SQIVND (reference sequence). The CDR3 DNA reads TGTGCCAGTAGCCCCTCACAAGGGATAAGCTCCGAGCAGTACTTC. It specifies CASSPSQGISSEQYF.

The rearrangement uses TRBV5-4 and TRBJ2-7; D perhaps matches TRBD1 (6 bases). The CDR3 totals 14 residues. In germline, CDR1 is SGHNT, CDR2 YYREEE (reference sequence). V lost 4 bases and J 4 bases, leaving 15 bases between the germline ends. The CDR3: CASSPSDRIYEQYF. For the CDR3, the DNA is TGTGCCAGCAGCCCCTCGGACAGAATTTACGAGCAGTACTTC. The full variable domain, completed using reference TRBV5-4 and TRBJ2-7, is ETGVTQSPTHLIKTRGQQVTLRCSSQSGHNTVSWYQQALGQGPQFIFQYYREEENGRGNFPPRFSGLQFPNYSSELNVNALELDDSALYLCASSPSDRIYEQYFGPGTRLTVT.

The CDR3 loop reads CASSLSGSADTQYF. Here the CDR3 DNA reads TGTGCCAGCAGTTTAAGCGGGAGCGCAGATACGCAGTATTTT. V usage is TRBV27 and J usage is TRBJ2-3; 8 bases match TRBD2. V lost 2 bases to trimming and J lost 4 bases; unmatched junction nucleotides: 2. The CDR3 runs to 14 residues. Germline V lookup: CDR1 MNHEY, CDR2 SMNVEV (reference sequence).

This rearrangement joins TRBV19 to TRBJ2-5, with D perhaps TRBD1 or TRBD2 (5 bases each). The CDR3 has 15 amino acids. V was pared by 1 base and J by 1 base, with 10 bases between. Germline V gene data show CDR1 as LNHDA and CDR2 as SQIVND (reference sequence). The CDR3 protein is CASSIGGVLQETQYF. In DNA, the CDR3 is TGTGCCAGTAGTATAGGAGGGGTCCTCCAAGAGACCCAGTACTTC.

CDR3 DNA: TGTGCCAGCAGTCATTACAGCGGGACAGAGCAGTATTTT. Its translation is CASSHYSGTEQYF. J is TRBJ2-3 and V is TRBV27; D is possibly TRBD1 or TRBD2 (7 bases each). This CDR3 spans 13 amino acids. From germline, CDR1 is MNHEY and CDR2 SMNVEV (reference sequence). V gave up 5 bases and J gave up 11 bases, with 17 bases separating them.

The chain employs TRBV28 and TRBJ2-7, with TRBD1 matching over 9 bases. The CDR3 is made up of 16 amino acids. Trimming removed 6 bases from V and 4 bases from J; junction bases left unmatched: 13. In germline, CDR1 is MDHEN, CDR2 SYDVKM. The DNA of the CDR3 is TGTGCCAGCAGAAGGGACAGGGAAGGGTGGGAATACGAGCAGTACTTC. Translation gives CASRRDREGWEYEQYF.

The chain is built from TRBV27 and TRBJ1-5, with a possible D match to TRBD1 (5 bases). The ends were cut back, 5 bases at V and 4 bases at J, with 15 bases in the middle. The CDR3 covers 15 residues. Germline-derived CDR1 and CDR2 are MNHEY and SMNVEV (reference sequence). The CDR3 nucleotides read TGTGCCAGCAGTGTCGGGACTCTGGGAAATCAGCCCCAGCATTTT. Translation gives CASSVGTLGNQPQHF.

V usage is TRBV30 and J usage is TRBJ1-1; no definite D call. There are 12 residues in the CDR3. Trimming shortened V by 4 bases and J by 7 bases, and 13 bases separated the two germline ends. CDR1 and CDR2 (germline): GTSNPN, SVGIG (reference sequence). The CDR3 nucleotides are TGTGCCTGGACGGACCGCCCGGGTGAAGCTTTCTTT. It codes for CAWTDRPGEAFF.

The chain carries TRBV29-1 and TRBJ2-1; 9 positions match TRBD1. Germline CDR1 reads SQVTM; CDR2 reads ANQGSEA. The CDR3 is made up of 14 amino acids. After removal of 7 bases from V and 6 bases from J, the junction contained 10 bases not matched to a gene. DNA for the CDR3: TGCAGCGCACAGGGGGCTCTACGAGGCAATGAGCAGTTCTTC. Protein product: CSAQGALRGNEQFF.

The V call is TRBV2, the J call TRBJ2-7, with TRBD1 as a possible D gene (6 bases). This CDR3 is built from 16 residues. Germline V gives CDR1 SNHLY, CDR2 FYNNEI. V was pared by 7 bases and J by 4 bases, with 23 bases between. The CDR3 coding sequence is TGTGCCAGCACCCCCGAAGACAGGCTTCCCCCTTACGAGCAGTACTTC. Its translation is CASTPEDRLPPYEQYF.

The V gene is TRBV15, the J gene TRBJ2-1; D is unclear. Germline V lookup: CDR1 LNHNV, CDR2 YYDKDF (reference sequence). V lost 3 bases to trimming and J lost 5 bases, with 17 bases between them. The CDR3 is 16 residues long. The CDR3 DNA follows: TGTGCCACCAGCAGTGTAGGACCATCTAGTCACAATGAGCAGTTCTTC. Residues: CATSSVGPSSHNEQFF.

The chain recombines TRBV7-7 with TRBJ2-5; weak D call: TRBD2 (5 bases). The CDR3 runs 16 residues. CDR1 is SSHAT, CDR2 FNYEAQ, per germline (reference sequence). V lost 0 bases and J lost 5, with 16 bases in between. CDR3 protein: CASSLAEHAGRETQYF. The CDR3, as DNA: TGTGCCAGCAGCTTAGCGGAACATGCGGGCCGGGAGACCCAGTACTTC.

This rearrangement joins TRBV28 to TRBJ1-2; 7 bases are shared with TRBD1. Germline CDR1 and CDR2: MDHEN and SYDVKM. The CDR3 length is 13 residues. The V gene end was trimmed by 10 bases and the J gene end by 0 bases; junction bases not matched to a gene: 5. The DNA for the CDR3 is TGTGCCACCTCGACAGGGTCTAACTATGGCTACACCTTC. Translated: CATSTGSNYGYTF.

The CDR3 coding sequence is TGCAGCGTTGTTTTAAGGGGATCCACTGAAGCTTTCTTT. Amino acids: CSVVLRGSTEAFF. The chain recombines TRBV29-1 with TRBJ1-1; D is possibly TRBD1 (5 bases). The V gene lost 4 bases and the J gene lost 4 bases, with 13 bases spanning the gap. Germline lookup yields CDR1 SQVTM and CDR2 ANQGSEA. This CDR3 comprises 13 residues.

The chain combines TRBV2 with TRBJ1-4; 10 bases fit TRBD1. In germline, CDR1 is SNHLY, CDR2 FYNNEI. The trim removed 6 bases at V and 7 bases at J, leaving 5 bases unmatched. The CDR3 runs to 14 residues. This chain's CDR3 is CASSMDRGTEKLFF. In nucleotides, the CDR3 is TGTGCCAGCAGCATGGACAGGGGGACTGAAAAACTGTTTTTT.

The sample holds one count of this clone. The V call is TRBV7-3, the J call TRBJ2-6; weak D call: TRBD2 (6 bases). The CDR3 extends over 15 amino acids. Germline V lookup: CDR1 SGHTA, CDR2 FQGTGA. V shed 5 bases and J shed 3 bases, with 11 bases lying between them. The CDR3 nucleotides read TGTGCCAGCAGCCGAGGCGGGGATGGGGCCAACGTCCTGACTTTC. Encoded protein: CASSRGGDGANVLTF.

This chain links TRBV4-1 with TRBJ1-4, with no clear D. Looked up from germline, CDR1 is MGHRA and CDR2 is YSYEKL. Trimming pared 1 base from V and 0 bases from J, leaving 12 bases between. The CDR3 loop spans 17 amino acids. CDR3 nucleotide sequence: TGCGCCAGCAGCCAAGCTTCAGGAGAGGCAACTAATGAAAAACTGTTTTTT. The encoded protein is CASSQASGEATNEKLFF.

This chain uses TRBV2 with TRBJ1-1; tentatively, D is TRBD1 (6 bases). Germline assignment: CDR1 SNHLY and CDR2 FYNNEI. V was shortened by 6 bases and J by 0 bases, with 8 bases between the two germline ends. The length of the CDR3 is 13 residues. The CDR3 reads CASRDSMNTEAFF. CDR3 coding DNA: TGTGCCAGCAGGGACAGCATGAACACTGAAGCTTTCTTT.

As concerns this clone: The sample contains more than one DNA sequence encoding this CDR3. The CDR3 here is CASSLVGGPYNEQFF. In DNA form, the CDR3 reads TGCGCCAGCAGCTTGGTTGGCGGTCCCTACAATGAGCAGTTCTTC. The chain combines TRBV5-1 with TRBJ2-1; no reliable D call. The CDR3 covers 15 residues. Germline V gives CDR1 SGHRS, CDR2 YFSETQ. Trimming cost V 0 bases and J 2 bases, with 9 bases left between them.

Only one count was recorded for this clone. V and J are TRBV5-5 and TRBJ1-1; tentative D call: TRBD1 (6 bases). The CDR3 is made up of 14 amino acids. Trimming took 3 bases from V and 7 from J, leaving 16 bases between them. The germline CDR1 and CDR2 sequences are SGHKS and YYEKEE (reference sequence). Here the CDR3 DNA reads TGTGCCAGCAGCTATCAGGGGAATTCGGTTGAAGCTTTCTTT. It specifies CASSYQGNSVEAFF.

CDR3 coding DNA: TGTGCCATCAGTGGGATTAGCATAGTCTACGAGCAGTACTTC. This encodes CAISGISIVYEQYF. The chain carries TRBV10-3 and TRBJ2-7; D is undetermined. Germline CDR1 ENHRY, CDR2 SYGVKD. The CDR3 spans 14 residues. The ends were cut back, 4 bases at V and 3 bases at J, with 13 bases in the middle.

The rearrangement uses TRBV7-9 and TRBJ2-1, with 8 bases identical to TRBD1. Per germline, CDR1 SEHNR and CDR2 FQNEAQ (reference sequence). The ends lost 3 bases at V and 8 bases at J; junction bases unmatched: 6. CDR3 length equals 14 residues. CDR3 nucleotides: TGTGCCAGCAGCTTCGTCAGGGGGCTGGATGAGCAGTTCTTC. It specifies CASSFVRGLDEQFF.

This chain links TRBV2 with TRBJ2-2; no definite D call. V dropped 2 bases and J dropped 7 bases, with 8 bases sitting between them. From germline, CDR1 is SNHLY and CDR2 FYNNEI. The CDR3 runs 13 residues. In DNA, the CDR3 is TGTGCCAGCAGTGAAATCTTAGTCGGGGAGCTGTTTTTT. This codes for CASSEILVGELFF.

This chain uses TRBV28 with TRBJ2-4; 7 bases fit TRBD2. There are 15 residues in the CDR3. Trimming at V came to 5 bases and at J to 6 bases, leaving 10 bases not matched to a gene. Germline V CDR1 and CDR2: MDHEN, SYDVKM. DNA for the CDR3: TGTGCCAGCAGTCCCCGGATGGCGGGAGTAAACATTCAGTACTTC. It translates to CASSPRMAGVNIQYF.

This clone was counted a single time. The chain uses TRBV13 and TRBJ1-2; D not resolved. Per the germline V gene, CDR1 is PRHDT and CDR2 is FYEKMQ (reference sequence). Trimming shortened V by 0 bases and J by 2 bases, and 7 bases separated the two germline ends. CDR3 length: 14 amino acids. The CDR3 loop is CASSLGLGNYGYTF. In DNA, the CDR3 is TGTGCCAGCAGCTTAGGTTTAGGGAACTATGGCTACACCTTC.

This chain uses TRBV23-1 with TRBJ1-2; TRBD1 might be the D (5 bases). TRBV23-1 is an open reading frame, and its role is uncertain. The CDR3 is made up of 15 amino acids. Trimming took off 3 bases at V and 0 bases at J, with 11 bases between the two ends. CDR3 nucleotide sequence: TGCGCCAGCAGTCATTGGGACGGAGCTAACTATGGCTACACCTTC. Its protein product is CASSHWDGANYGYTF.

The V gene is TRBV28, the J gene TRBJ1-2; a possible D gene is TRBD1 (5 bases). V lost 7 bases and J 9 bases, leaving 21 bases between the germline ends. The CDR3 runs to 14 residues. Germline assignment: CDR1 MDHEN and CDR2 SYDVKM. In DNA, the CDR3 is TGTGCCAGCAACGTAGCGGGGACCGCGTTAAGCTACACCTTC. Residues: CASNVAGTALSYTF.

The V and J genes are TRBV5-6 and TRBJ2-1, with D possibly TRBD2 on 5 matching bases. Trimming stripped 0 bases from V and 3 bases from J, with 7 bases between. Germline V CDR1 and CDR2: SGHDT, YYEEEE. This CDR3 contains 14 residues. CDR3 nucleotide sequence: TGTGCCAGCAGCTTGGAAGGACTCTACAATGAGCAGTTCTTC. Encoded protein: CASSLEGLYNEQFF.

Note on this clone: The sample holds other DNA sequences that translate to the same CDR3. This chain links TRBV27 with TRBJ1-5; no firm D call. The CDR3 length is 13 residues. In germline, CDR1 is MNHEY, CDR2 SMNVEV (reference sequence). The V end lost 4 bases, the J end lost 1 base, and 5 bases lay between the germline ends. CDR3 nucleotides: TGTGCCAGCAGTTGGTCCAGCAATCAGCCCCAGCATTTT. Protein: CASSWSSNQPQHF.